This entry features one T cell receptor (beta chain) sequence. This CDR3 is built from 13 residues. Germline CDR1 SNHLY, CDR2 FYNNEI. Trimming took 4 bases from V and 5 from J, leaving 9 bases between them. The data derive from a study of cytomegalovirus exposure and HLA in healthy donors. 60 Vbeta and 13 Jbeta primers were used in PCR. The assay was immunoSEQ multiplex PCR, and TCRdb's table has in-frame clones only and misses some. The repertoire holds roughly 80,000 clones, with roughly 76% as singletons. The sequence derives from a woman in her 30s in good health and CMV-seronegative. The sequenced sample was PBMCs. The rearrangement joins TRBV2 to TRBJ2-4, with a tentative D call TRBD2 (5 bases). CDR3 sequence reads: CASSAEGQNIQYF. The CDR3 nucleotides read TGTGCCAGCAGTGCAGAGGGTCAAAACATTCAGTACTTC.